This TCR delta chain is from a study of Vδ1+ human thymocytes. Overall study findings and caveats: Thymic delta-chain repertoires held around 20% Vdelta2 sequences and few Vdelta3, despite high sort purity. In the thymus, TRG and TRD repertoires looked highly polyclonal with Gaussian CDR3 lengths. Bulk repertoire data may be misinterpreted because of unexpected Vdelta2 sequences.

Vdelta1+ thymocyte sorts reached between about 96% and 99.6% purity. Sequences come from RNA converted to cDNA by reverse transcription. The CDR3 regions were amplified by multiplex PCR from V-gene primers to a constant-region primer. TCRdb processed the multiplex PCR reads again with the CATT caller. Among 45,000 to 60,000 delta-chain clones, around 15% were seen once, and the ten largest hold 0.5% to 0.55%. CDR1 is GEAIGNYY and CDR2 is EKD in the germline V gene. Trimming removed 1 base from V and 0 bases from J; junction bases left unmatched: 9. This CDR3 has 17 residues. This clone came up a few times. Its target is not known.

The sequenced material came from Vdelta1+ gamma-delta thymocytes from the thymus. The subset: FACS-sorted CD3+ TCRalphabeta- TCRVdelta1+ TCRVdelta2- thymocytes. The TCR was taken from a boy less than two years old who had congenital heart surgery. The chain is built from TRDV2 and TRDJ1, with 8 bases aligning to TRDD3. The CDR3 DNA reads TGTGCCTGTGACACGGGACTACTGGGGGCTTACACCGATAAACTCATCTTT. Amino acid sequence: CACDTGLLGAYTDKLIF.